This paragraph reports one T cell receptor beta chain. Its antigen is unidentified. Other DNA sequences within the sample encode an identical CDR3. The record originates from a study of beta chain features in type 1 diabetes. Across the study: Healthy donors resembled patients in age, gender and cell yields.

A single heparinised draw of roughly 120 mL on average was taken per donor. The CDR3 covers 16 residues. Deletions cut 1 base from V and 1 base from J, with 8 bases between. In germline, CDR1 is SEHNR, CDR2 FQNEAQ (reference sequence). Study-wide findings and caveats: Across all four CD4+ subsets, people with type 1 diabetes showed modestly shorter TCRB CDR3s. cDNA-based sequencing might over-represent cells highly expressing TCR.

The whole isolated RNA underwent reverse transcription, so sequencing captured expressed TCRB transcripts. Sequenced by immunoSEQ multiplex PCR; TCRdb stores in-frame clones only, minus some. The sample carries 850,000 to 900,000 clones, around a sixth recorded once. The sequence came from a woman aged 18-30 years in good health. Sequenced material: naive CD4+ T cells from blood. This rearrangement joins TRBV7-9 to TRBJ2-6; perhaps TRBD1 as D (5 bases). CDR3 DNA sequence: TGTGCCAGCAGCTTAGGGGCAGGGTCTGGGGCCAACGTCCTGACTTTC. Encoded protein: CASSLGAGSGANVLTF.